This is a list of T cell receptor beta chains from one sample in a study of CD4 and CD8 cells across lung adenocarcinoma regions. TCRdb processed the PCR reads anew with MiXCR; each CDR3 protein has one entry. The sample lists approximately 24,000 distinct CDR3 sequences, 50% occurring once. The sequenced material came from CD8+ T cells from the center of a lung tumor. These receptors all come from a male donor with lung adenocarcinoma. The CD4 and CD8 labels of this study may be unreliable. CDR3s include the opening cysteine and the closing phenylalanine or tryptophan. Each record gives: J gene, D gene, clone size, V gene, CDR3 DNA, CDR3 protein. A D gene is named only where the DNA matches it firmly. Some rows mark clone size as missing; the rest say once, few, many or name a class of expanded clone.

>TRBJ2-1|NA|NA|TRBV10-2
TGCGCCAGCATGGTCATTCCCAATTACAATGAGCAGTTCTTC
CASMVIPNYNEQFF
>TRBJ2-2|NA|medium-sized|TRBV6-1
TGTGCCAGCAGTGAAATTCGGGGTTCCCACGGGGAGCTGTTTTTT
CASSEIRGSHGELFF
>TRBJ2-3|TRBD2|NA|TRBV6-1
TGTGCCAGCAGTAAGGGACTAGCGGGGTCAGCCAAAAATACGCAGTACTTT
CASSKGLAGSAKNTQYF
>TRBJ2-5|NA|few|TRBV6-1
TGTGCCAGCAGTAAGGGGAGGAAAGAGACCCAGTACTTC
CASSKGRKETQYF
>TRBJ2-4|NA|NA|TRBV10-3
TGTGCCCGCATGGCGGGGCGGGTGACCAAAAACATTCAGTATTTC
CARMAGRVTKNIQYF
>TRBJ2-4|NA|NA|TRBV7-8
TGTGCCAGCAGCTTCCCCGCGGAGCTGTACAATGAGCAGTACTTC
CASSFPAELYNEQYF
>TRBJ1-2|TRBD1|NA|TRBV10-2
TGCGCCAGCAGTGAGTGGACAGGGGGTGGCTACACCTTC
CASSEWTGGGYTF
>TRBJ2-6|NA|many|TRBV12-3/TRBV12-4
TGTGCCAGTGAAACCCAGGGGGGAAGGTCTGGGGCCAACGTCCTGACTTTC
CASETQGGRSGANVLTF
>TRBJ2-4|TRBD2|NA|TRBV6-1
TGTGCCAGCAGTGAGGGGCTGGGAGGGCCAAATACGCAGTATTTC
CASSEGLGGPNTQYF
>TRBJ2-5|TRBD2|NA|TRBV28
TGTGCCAGCGGACTAGGACTGTACTTC
CASGLGLYF
>TRBJ2-7|NA|NA|TRBV25-1
TGTGCCAGCAGTGACAGAAGTACCTACGAGCAGTACTTC
CASSDRSTYEQYF
>TRBJ2-3|NA|many|TRBV6-1
TGTGCCAGCAGTGAAGGGGGGGCTAATACGCAGTATTTT
CASSEGGANTQYF
>TRBJ2-1|NA|NA|TRBV14
TGTGCCAGCAGCCTGAGGAGGGTAGAGGATGAGCAGTTCTTC
CASSLRRVEDEQFF
>TRBJ1-5|TRBD1|many|TRBV6-1
TGTGCCAGCAGTCCACCAGGACAGGGTCATCAGCCCCAGCATTTT
CASSPPGQGHQPQHF
>TRBJ1-2|NA|NA|TRBV20-1
TGCAGTGCTAGTTTGAGTGACTATGGCTACACCTTC
CSASLSDYGYTF
>TRBJ2-5|TRBD1|few|TRBV7-2
TGTGCCAGCAGCCCACTCGGGACAGTGAGGATACAGACCCAGTACTTC
CASSPLGTVRIQTQYF
>TRBJ1-1|NA|many|TRBV6-1
TGTGCCAGCAGTGAATTGCCAACCTACACTGAAGCTTTCTTT
CASSELPTYTEAFF
>TRBJ1-1|NA|few|TRBV7-8
TGTGCCAGCAGCTTAATGGGCACAAACACTGAAGCTTTCTTT
CASSLMGTNTEAFF
>TRBJ2-7|TRBD2|NA|TRBV12-3/TRBV12-4
TGTGCCAGCAGCCAACCTACTAGCGGCGAGAACTACGAGCAGTACTTC
CASSQPTSGENYEQYF
>TRBJ2-3|TRBD2|NA|TRBV6-5
TGTGCCAGCAGTTACGGTAGCGGGAGAAGGACAGATACGCAGTACTTT
CASSYGSGRRTDTQYF
>TRBJ2-3|NA|NA|TRBV4-2
TGTGCCAGCAGCCAAGATTGGGAGCGGGCAGATACGCAGTATTTT
CASSQDWERADTQYF
>TRBJ1-2|NA|NA|TRBV7-2
TGTGCCAGCAGCTTAGTGGTAGTCAGCTCCTCTATTTCCTACACCTTC
CASSLVVVSSSISYTF
>TRBJ2-1|NA|NA|TRBV20-1
TGCAGTGCCCAATCGTCGCAGGGCGGTGAGCAGTTCTTC
CSAQSSQGGEQFF
>TRBJ2-2|NA|NA|TRBV4-1
TGCGCCAGCAGCCAAGATGGTGGGTGGGGAGCTAACACCGGGGAGCTGTTTTTT
CASSQDGGWGANTGELFF
>TRBJ2-3|NA|NA|TRBV12-3/TRBV12-4
TGTGCCAGGGGTTCAGGGAGAGGGGAGACAGAGACGCAGTATTTC
CARGSGRGETETQYF
>TRBJ2-3|TRBD2|few|TRBV27
TGTGCCAGCAGTCGGACTAGCGGGACAACAGATACGCAGTATTTT
CASSRTSGTTDTQYF
>TRBJ2-7|NA|few|TRBV14
TGTGCCAGCAGCAATGAAGTTGGCGTTAAGCAGTACTTC
CASSNEVGVKQYF
>TRBJ2-1|NA|NA|TRBV27
TGTGTCAGCAGCCTCACGGGGCGGGCCACAACCAATGAGCAGTTCTTC
CVSSLTGRATTNEQFF
>TRBJ2-2|NA|NA|TRBV6-4
TGTGCCAGCAGTGCTTCGTTCAACACCGGGGAGCTGTTTTTT
CASSASFNTGELFF
>TRBJ1-1|NA|many|TRBV10-1
TGCGCCAGCAGTGAGTCGGGGCGTGTGGGCGCTTTCTTT
CASSESGRVGAFF
>TRBJ1-1|TRBD1|many|TRBV10-3
TGTGCCATCAGGGGATCGGGACAGCTGAACACTGAAGCTTTCTTT
CAIRGSGQLNTEAFF